This T cell receptor beta chain was documented in a study of vaccination effects on CD4 cells after COVID-19. General observations from the study: Healthy vaccinees' vaccine-induced clones included only 1 of 255 cross-reacting with common cold coronaviruses. Researchers reported few convalescent patients and no early post-infection timepoints in the study.

Some clones are missing from TCRdb's copy, which holds only in-frame ones; the method was immunoSEQ multiplex PCR. The table shows tens of thousands of clones, with roughly 80% occurring only once. Under the ViraFEST assay, PBMC were stimulated with viral peptide pools so that antigen-specific CD4+ T cells expanded. Sequencing was performed afterwards. With roughly 10 days of culture completed, CD4+ T cells were isolated. The study found no prior SARS-CoV-2 infection in the vaccine recipients, who tested negative for nucleocapsid antibodies. Half-medium changes using IL-2 medium occurred on days 3 and 7. With respect to this clone: The antigen is undetermined.

The source is a human donor who received a COVID-19 vaccine. Sequences were derived from CD4+ T cells from PBMCs cultured with HCoV-229E spike peptides, sampled before COVID-19 vaccination.

In DNA, the CDR3 is TGTGCCAGCAGCTTACAAGCGGGGGGGCTTGATGAGCAGTTCTTC. Translating it yields CASSLQAGGLDEQFF. V and J are TRBV7-2 and TRBJ2-1; TRBD2 aligns across 10 bases. This CDR3 is built from 15 residues. The V gene end was trimmed by 2 bases and the J gene end by 8 bases; junction bases not matched to a gene: 6. Germline assignment: CDR1 SGHTA and CDR2 FQGNSA.